The 27 T cell receptor beta chains listed next were all sequenced from one sample in a study of beta chain features in type 1 diabetes. Isolated RNA was reverse transcribed in full, so expressed TCRB transcripts were sequenced. The repertoire was sequenced with immunoSEQ multiplex PCR; TCRdb's copy has only in-frame clones and lacks some. Here the sample spans roughly 730,000 clones, over 10% being singletons. Study results and limitations: Among patients with Type 1 diabetes, TCRB CDR3s were moderately but significantly shorter in every one of the four CD4+ subsets.

For these receptors, no antigen is known. Sequencing was performed on naive CD4+ T cells from blood. Receptor source: a man between 18 and 29 years old with type 1 diabetes.

This clone was counted a few times. The chain links TRBV9 to TRBJ2-2; 9 nucleotides align to TRBD1. Germline loops: CDR1 SGDLS, CDR2 YYNGEE. The CDR3 extends over 19 amino acids. V lost 1 base, J lost 4 bases, and 14 bases stayed unmatched. CDR3 residues: CASSVKGTGRSVPTGELFF. DNA for the CDR3: TGTGCCAGCAGCGTAAAGGGGACAGGGCGTTCTGTTCCCACCGGGGAGCTGTTTTTT.

This chain joins TRBV30 and TRBJ1-1, with unresolved D. The germline gives CDR1 GTSNPN, CDR2 SVGIG (reference sequence). CDR3 size: 11 residues. Trimming cost V 5 bases and J 1 base, with 5 bases left between them. The chain's CDR3 is CAWVANTEAFF. The CDR3 DNA reads TGTGCCTGGGTTGCGAACACTGAAGCTTTCTTT.

A few counts support this clone. The chain links TRBV10-3 to TRBJ1-1, with D possibly matching TRBD1 (5 bases). Germline V lookup: CDR1 ENHRY, CDR2 SYGVKD. Trimming took off 8 bases at V and 5 bases at J, with 9 bases between the two ends. This CDR3 is 11 amino acids long. The CDR3 sequence is CAISKGTEAFF. CDR3 nucleotides: TGTGCCATCTCGAAGGGGACTGAAGCTTTCTTT.

V usage is TRBV29-1 and J usage is TRBJ2-7; TRBD2 might be the D (6 bases). V was trimmed by 5 bases and J by 3 bases, leaving 11 bases between them. This CDR3 spans 12 amino acids. Germline V lookup: CDR1 SQVTM, CDR2 ANQGSEA. The CDR3 here is CSVTGEVYEQYF. Written as DNA, the CDR3 is TGCAGCGTTACCGGGGAGGTCTACGAGCAGTACTTC.

The chain links TRBV6-5 to TRBJ1-2; maybe TRBD1 (5 bases). Germline loops: CDR1 MNHEY, CDR2 SVGAGI. The V and J ends lost 7 bases and 5 bases respectively, with 8 bases between them. The CDR3 length is 11 residues. CDR3 in amino acids: CASTSGYGYTF. CDR3 sequence (DNA): TGTGCCAGCACCTCAGGGTATGGCTACACCTTC.

V gene TRBV10-3 combines with J gene TRBJ2-7, with TRBD1 identical over 9 bases. Germline trimming cut 8 bases from V and 2 bases from J; bases unmatched to any gene: 4. Germline CDR1 and CDR2: ENHRY and SYGVKD. This CDR3 comprises 13 residues. CDR3 bases: TGTGCCATCGGCGGACAGGGGCCCTACGAGCAGTACTTC. Translation gives CAIGGQGPYEQYF.

The sample holds a few counts of this clone. The chain is built from TRBV5-8 and TRBJ1-1; the D is unclear. The CDR3 runs 13 residues. Looked up from germline, CDR1 is SGHTS and CDR2 is YDEGEE. Trimming stripped 4 bases from V and 0 bases from J, with 7 bases between. The chain's CDR3 is CASSRQLNTEAFF. CDR3 nucleotide sequence: TGTGCCAGCAGCCGACAATTGAACACTGAAGCTTTCTTT.

The CDR3 reads CASSVQGQGEKLFF. The CDR3 nucleotides read TGTGCCAGCAGTGTGCAGGGGCAAGGAGAAAAACTGTTTTTT. The J gene is TRBJ1-4, the V gene TRBV2, with a weak D call TRBD1 (6 bases). V was trimmed by 4 bases and J by 8 bases, leaving 14 bases between them. Germline V lookup: CDR1 SNHLY, CDR2 FYNNEI. The CDR3 extends over 14 amino acids.

This clone was seen a handful of times. The genes are TRBV7-9 and TRBJ1-2; D might be TRBD1 (6 bases). The CDR3 has 15 residues. The germline V gene has CDR1 SEHNR and CDR2 FQNEAQ (reference sequence). Trimming left V 5 bases short and J 4 bases short, with 17 bases between. CDR3 nucleotide sequence: TGTGCCAGCAGCCCCGAAGGGGGGAGGAGCTATGGCTACACCTTC. This gives the protein CASSPEGGRSYGYTF.

This clone was counted a few times. DNA for the CDR3: TGTGCCAGCAAAACAGAGGGAACTGAAGCTTTCTTT. Translated, it gives CASKTEGTEAFF. The chain is built from TRBV27 and TRBJ1-1; the D is unclear. The CDR3 runs 12 residues. Between the trimmed V and J ends, which lost 7 bases and 5 bases, there was a span of 11 bases. The germline V gene encodes CDR1 MNHEY and CDR2 SMNVEV (reference sequence).

In its sample, this clone was seen a few times. The chain has TRBV21-1 and TRBJ2-2. TRBV21-1 is labeled a pseudogene. The CDR3 is 14 residues long. CDR3 protein: CASSKWTRRGELFF. In DNA form, the CDR3 reads TGTGCCAGCAGCAAATGGACCAGACGCGGGGAGCTGTTTTTT.

J is TRBJ1-1 and V is TRBV5-6; D possibly corresponds to TRBD1 (6 bases). Trimming cost V 4 bases and J 3 bases, with 13 bases left between them. Germline CDR1 reads SGHDT; CDR2 reads YYEEEE. This CDR3 comprises 14 residues. The CDR3: CASSAGHRDTEAFF. In DNA form, the CDR3 reads TGTGCCAGCAGCGCGGGACACCGGGACACTGAAGCTTTCTTT. The whole variable domain, remainder taken from reference TRBV5-6 and TRBJ1-1, is DAGVTQSPTHLIKTRGQQVTLRCSPKSGHDTVSWYQQALGQGPQFIFQYYEEEERQRGNFPDRFSGHQFPNYSSELNVNALLLGDSALYLCASSAGHRDTEAFFGQGTRLTVV.

This clone has a handful of counts. The V gene is TRBV7-2, the J gene TRBJ1-4; D gene uncertain. V was shortened by 3 bases and J by 5 bases, with 13 bases between the two germline ends. Per the germline V gene, CDR1 is SGHTA and CDR2 is FQGNSA. The CDR3 spans 15 residues. The CDR3 bases are TGTGCCAGCAGCTTTTTAGGTCAGGACAATGAAAAACTGTTTTTT. It yields the protein CASSFLGQDNEKLFF.

The chain is built from TRBV28 and TRBJ1-5; tentative D call: TRBD1 (5 bases). CDR1 and CDR2 (germline): MDHEN, SYDVKM. Trimming took 11 bases from V and 0 from J, leaving 11 bases between them. The length of the CDR3 is 13 residues. The CDR3: CAGAGSSNQPQHF. The DNA of the CDR3 is TGTGCCGGAGCAGGGTCTAGCAATCAGCCCCAGCATTTT.

This chain connects TRBV28 to TRBJ2-3; D is possibly TRBD2 (5 bases). From germline, CDR1 is MDHEN and CDR2 SYDVKM. V was shortened by 3 bases and J by 7 bases, with 11 bases between the two germline ends. The CDR3 spans 13 residues. The DNA of the CDR3 is TGTGCCAGCAGTTTGCCCCCGGGGAATACGCAGTATTTT. This encodes CASSLPPGNTQYF.

The table lists this clone with a few counts. The chain couples TRBV6-5 to TRBJ2-3; no reliable D call. The CDR3 has 12 residues. The germline V gene has CDR1 MNHEY and CDR2 SVGAGI. V shed 6 bases and J shed 5 bases, with 9 bases lying between them. The CDR3 protein is CASSSTLDTQYF. The DNA of the CDR3 is TGTGCCAGCAGCTCAACTCTAGATACGCAGTATTTT.

This clone appeared a few times. CDR3 sequence: CASSDVGRSGNTIYF. The CDR3, as DNA: TGTGCCAGCAGTGATGTCGGGCGCTCTGGAAACACCATATATTTT. This rearrangement joins TRBV25-1 to TRBJ1-3; no reliable D call. V lost 3 bases, J lost 0 bases, and 9 bases lay in between. Germline CDR1 and CDR2: MGHDK and SYGVNS. The CDR3 has 15 residues.

CDR3 protein: CASRRTAEAFF. The CDR3 nucleotides are TGTGCCAGTCGACGTACCGCTGAAGCTTTCTTT. This sequence joins TRBV19 and TRBJ1-1; no definite D call. V gave up 8 bases and J gave up 6 bases, with 10 bases separating them. The CDR3 runs to 11 residues. Germline values: CDR1 LNHDA, CDR2 SQIVND (reference sequence).

This rearrangement joins TRBV7-9 to TRBJ1-2; maybe TRBD1 (5 bases). CDR3 size: 13 residues. Per the germline V gene, CDR1 is SEHNR and CDR2 is FQNEAQ (reference sequence). V lost 5 bases to trimming and J lost 4 bases, with 11 bases between them. The DNA of the CDR3 is TGTGCCAGCAGCCCCCAGGGTGGCTATGGCTACACCTTC. Translation gives CASSPQGGYGYTF.

This clone was counted between two and nine times. J is TRBJ1-2 and V is TRBV7-2; D call uncertain. The length of the CDR3 is 10 residues. The germline gives CDR1 SGHTA, CDR2 FQGNSA. V lost 5 bases and J lost 8, with 6 bases in between. The CDR3 nucleotides are TGTGCCAGCAGCCAAAGGGGCTACACCTTC. Amino acid sequence: CASSQRGYTF.

This clone has a handful of counts. The DNA for the CDR3 is TGTGCCAGCAGCGCATCCCGGGACAGGGGCTGGAATGAGCAGTTCTTC. Translating gives CASSASRDRGWNEQFF. This chain joins TRBV9 and TRBJ2-1, with TRBD1 matching over 10 bases. The CDR3 has 16 residues. V was clipped by 3 bases and J by 7 bases; unmatched bases: 10. Germline V gives CDR1 SGDLS, CDR2 YYNGEE.

The V call is TRBV7-6, the J call TRBJ2-7, with 7 bases that match TRBD1. The germline gives CDR1 SGHVS, CDR2 FNYEAQ. The CDR3 loop spans 16 amino acids. V trimming: 0 bases; J trimming: 7 bases; junction bases outside the gene matches: 12. CDR3 nucleotide sequence: TGTGCCAGCAGCTTAGCGGGGACAGCCACTACGTGGGAGCAGTACTTC. It specifies CASSLAGTATTWEQYF.

The sample holds a few counts of this clone. V gene TRBV28 combines with J gene TRBJ2-5; 8 nucleotides match TRBD2. The V segment lost 10 bases and the J segment 4 bases; nucleotides outside the gene matches: 11. The CDR3 is 14 residues long. Germline V lookup: CDR1 MDHEN, CDR2 SYDVKM. The CDR3 DNA is TGTGCCACCCAGGCCCAGCGGGGGCTAGAGACCCAGTACTTC. Protein sequence: CATQAQRGLETQYF.

The V and J genes are TRBV6-5 and TRBJ2-5, with a weak D call TRBD1 (5 bases). Trimming took 1 base from V and 5 from J, leaving 8 bases between them. The CDR3 has 13 amino acids. The germline V gene has CDR1 MNHEY and CDR2 SVGAGI. The CDR3 nucleotides read TGTGCCAGCAGTTACTTCAAGGGGGAGACCCAGTACTTC. It specifies CASSYFKGETQYF.

This clone was observed a few times. The V call is TRBV30, the J call TRBJ1-4, with D unclear. The length of the CDR3 is 12 residues. V lost 0 bases and J lost 6, with 5 bases in between. Looked up from germline, CDR1 is GTSNPN and CDR2 is SVGIG (reference sequence). The DNA for the CDR3 is TGTGCCTGGAGTGTGGGATATGAAAAACTGTTTTTT. Translating it yields CAWSVGYEKLFF. Using reference TRBV30 and TRBJ1-4 for the parts outside the CDR3, the full variable domain is SQTIHQWPATLVQPVGSPLSLECTVEGTSNPNLYWYRQAAGRGLQLLFYSVGIGQISSEVPQNLSASRPQDRQFILSSKKLLLSDSGFYLCAWSVGYEKLFFGSGTQLSVL.

In this sample, this clone turned up a few times. This chain uses TRBV14 with TRBJ1-5; TRBD1 is a possible D gene (6 bases). The CDR3 sequence is 13 residues long. Between the trimmed V and J ends, which lost 4 bases and 7 bases, there was a span of 11 bases. Germline V gene lookup returns CDR1 SGHDN and CDR2 FVKESK. CDR3 sequence: CASSPLGGQPQHF. The CDR3 DNA sequence: TGTGCCAGCAGCCCCCTCGGGGGCCAGCCCCAGCATTTT.

This clone was counted between two and nine times. The genes are TRBV27 and TRBJ2-1; 9 bases align to TRBD2. V was pared by 5 bases and J by 6 bases, with 8 bases of the junction left unmatched. The CDR3 sequence is 15 residues long. Germline V lookup: CDR1 MNHEY, CDR2 SMNVEV (reference sequence). The CDR3 loop reads CASSPSSGGFNEQFF. CDR3 sequence (DNA): TGTGCCAGCAGTCCATCGAGCGGGGGGTTCAATGAGCAGTTCTTC.